One and the same sample provided the 10 T cell receptor beta chains below, sequenced in a study of cytomegalovirus exposure and HLA in healthy donors. 13 Jbeta primers and 60 Vbeta primers were used for the PCR. Libraries were prepared by immunoSEQ multiplex PCR; TCRdb keeps only in-frame clonotypes and omits some of them. The sample holds fewer than 110,000 clones, roughly 82% seen once. Sequences were obtained from PBMCs. The receptor set was obtained from a man aged 25-45 years in good health and CMV-seropositive.

This clone occurred once. This chain uses TRBV7-9 with TRBJ2-7; unclear D gene. V lost 4 bases, J lost 6 bases, and 10 bases lay in between. Germline V lookup: CDR1 SEHNR, CDR2 FQNEAQ (reference sequence). The CDR3 is 12 residues long. The CDR3, as DNA: TGTGCCAGCAGCTCAACACCCTCCGAGCAGTACTTC. Amino acids: CASSSTPSEQYF.

As for this clone: Sequence at one end of the junction differs from germline and may be a read error. The rearrangement joins TRBV4-1 to TRBJ2-4, with TRBD1 matching over 8 bases. Germline loops: CDR1 MGHRA, CDR2 YSYEKL. This CDR3 has 17 residues. For the CDR3, the DNA is TGCGCCAGCAGCCACCCTCCCAGGGGGCCGGCCAAAAACAGTCAGTACTTC. It codes for CASSHPPRGPAKNSQYF.

In this sample, this clone turned up once. The gene calls are TRBV25-1 and TRBJ1-6; 7 bases map to TRBD1. The CDR3 is made up of 14 amino acids. V shed 6 bases, J shed 10 bases, and the junction held 9 bases outside the gene matches. Germline CDR1 and CDR2: MGHDK and SYGVNS. This CDR3 reads CASRRDSGRSPLHF. The CDR3 DNA reads as TGTGCCAGCAGGAGGGACAGCGGGCGGTCACCCCTCCACTTT.

The chain links TRBV11-2 to TRBJ1-2; 10 bases line up with TRBD1. Trimming cost V 5 bases and J 8 bases; bases outside gene matches: 11. The V gene's germline CDR1 is SGHAT and CDR2 FQNNGV. The CDR3 runs to 15 residues. The CDR3 DNA follows: TGTGCCAGCAGCCCGGTGACAGGGGGCTCCGACGGCTACACCTTC. This sequence encodes CASSPVTGGSDGYTF.

This clone was picked up a small number of times. The chain uses TRBV7-8 and TRBJ1-2; a weak D match, TRBD1 (5 bases). The germline gives CDR1 SGHVS, CDR2 FQNEAQ. The CDR3 has 16 amino acids. Trimming pared 1 base from V and 7 bases from J, leaving 19 bases between. The CDR3: CASSLEVQGTGGGYTF. The CDR3 nucleotides are TGTGCCAGCAGCTTAGAAGTCCAGGGAACGGGGGGTGGCTACACCTTC.

This sequence joins TRBV5-4 and TRBJ1-2; TRBD1 agrees at 12 bases. Germline CDR1 SGHNT, CDR2 YYREEE (reference sequence). CDR3 length equals 14 residues. Trimming removed 4 bases from V and 9 bases from J; junction bases left unmatched: 7. CDR3 nucleotides: TGTGCCAGCAGCCACGGGACAGGGGGCTTTAGCTACACCTTC. Translated, it gives CASSHGTGGFSYTF.

The CDR3 spells CASSVQGSRQPQHF. As DNA, the CDR3 is TGTGCCAGCAGTGTACAGGGATCCAGGCAGCCCCAGCATTTT. The rearrangement uses TRBV6-5 and TRBJ1-5; D may be TRBD1 (6 bases). The germline gives CDR1 MNHEY, CDR2 SVGAGI. The CDR3 consists of 14 residues. V lost 5 bases to trimming and J lost 7 bases, with 15 bases between them.

This clone has just a few counts. This chain joins TRBV28 and TRBJ2-7, with TRBD1 matching over 7 bases. Germline loops: CDR1 MDHEN, CDR2 SYDVKM. The CDR3 is made up of 16 amino acids. Trimming removed 5 bases from V and 3 bases from J; junction bases left unmatched: 13. The CDR3 sequence is CASSRGQTGSIYEQYF. Written as DNA, the CDR3 is TGTGCCAGCAGTAGGGGCCAGACAGGGTCAATCTACGAGCAGTACTTC.

V gene TRBV7-9 combines with J gene TRBJ2-2; TRBD2 matches 7 bases. After removal of 5 bases from V and 5 bases from J, the junction contained 8 bases not matched to a gene. There are 15 residues in the CDR3. In germline, CDR1 is SEHNR, CDR2 FQNEAQ (reference sequence). The CDR3 nucleotides read TGTGCCAGCAGCACTAGCGCCCCCGGGACCGGGGAGCTGTTTTTT. Translation: CASSTSAPGTGELFF. Based on the CDR3 plus reference TRBV7-9 and TRBJ2-2, the full variable domain is DTGVSQNPRHKITKRGQNVTFRCDPISEHNRLYWYRQTLGQGPEFLTYFQNEAQLEKSRLLSDRFSAERPKGSFSTLEIQRTEQGDSAMYLCASSTSAPGTGELFFGEGSRLTVL.

This clone showed up just once. This CDR3 reads CSVLGGVSSYEQYF. The CDR3 nucleotides are TGCAGCGTTCTAGGGGGGGTGAGCTCCTACGAGCAGTACTTC. The chain combines TRBV29-1 with TRBJ2-7; TRBD2 is a possible D gene (7 bases). The germline V gene encodes CDR1 SQVTM and CDR2 ANQGSEA. V was clipped by 5 bases and J by 0 bases, with 14 bases between them. The CDR3 consists of 14 residues.